The next 12 T cell receptor beta chains were all read from a single sample in a study of T cells in localized non-small cell lung cancer. Clones were read by immunoSEQ multiplex PCR, and TCRdb kept only the in-frame ones, dropping some. The table lists about 70,000 clones, less than 85% of them singletons. Here the sequenced sample was peripheral blood, taken before any cancer treatment. The receptors shown here come from a female donor over 55 with stage I lung adenocarcinoma.

This chain uses TRBV5-6 with TRBJ2-1, with unresolved D. Germline V gives CDR1 SGHDT, CDR2 YYEEEE. The V end was cut by 0 bases, the J end by 1 base, with 8 bases between. There are 15 residues in the CDR3. The CDR3 DNA follows: TGTGCCAGCAGCTTGGACCCCCCTTCCTACAATGAGCAGTTCTTC. Protein product: CASSLDPPSYNEQFF.

This clone was recorded once. J is TRBJ2-7 and V is TRBV10-3, with TRBD2 identical over 11 bases. This CDR3 spans 15 amino acids. Germline V gene lookup returns CDR1 ENHRY and CDR2 SYGVKD. Trimming removed 10 bases from V and 5 bases from J; junction bases left unmatched: 13. CDR3 loop: CATSGLAAPGNEQYF. The DNA for the CDR3 is TGTGCCACTTCGGGACTAGCGGCGCCGGGAAACGAGCAGTACTTC.

This chain connects TRBV6-6 to TRBJ1-1; D remains unclear. There are 13 residues in the CDR3. Germline CDR1 reads MNHNY; CDR2 reads SVGAGI (reference sequence). V was trimmed by 5 bases and J by 0 bases, leaving 7 bases between them. As DNA, the CDR3 is TGTGCCAGCAGTCAAGGGTTGAACACTGAAGCTTTCTTT. This encodes CASSQGLNTEAFF.

The chain joins TRBV27 to TRBJ2-2; possible D gene TRBD1, 5 bases. In germline, CDR1 is MNHEY, CDR2 SMNVEV (reference sequence). This CDR3 contains 14 residues. V lost 2 bases and J lost 6, with 10 bases in between. Written as DNA, the CDR3 is TGTGCCAGCAGTTTACAGGGTCGGGCCGGGGAGCTGTTTTTT. As protein: CASSLQGRAGELFF.

The chain employs TRBV10-2 and TRBJ2-3, with TRBD2 matching 11 bases. CDR3 length: 17 amino acids. In germline, CDR1 is WSHSY, CDR2 SAAADI. V lost 3 bases and J lost 0; bases outside the gene matches: 5. The CDR3 bases are TGCGCCAGCAGTGATTTAGCGGGGGGGCCTAGCACAGATACGCAGTATTTT. Protein: CASSDLAGGPSTDTQYF.

This clone was counted a single time. This chain uses TRBV19 with TRBJ2-1, with TRBD2 matching 8 bases. The V gene's germline CDR1 is LNHDA and CDR2 SQIVND (reference sequence). The trim removed 1 base at V and 5 bases at J, leaving 7 bases unmatched. The CDR3 is 16 residues long. The chain's CDR3 is CASSIGGTRGNNEQFF. CDR3 bases: TGTGCCAGTAGTATAGGAGGGACTAGGGGTAACAATGAGCAGTTCTTC.

The genes are TRBV19 and TRBJ2-1; no firm D call. V lost 6 bases to trimming and J lost 7 bases, with 10 bases between them. Germline-derived CDR1 and CDR2 are LNHDA and SQIVND (reference sequence). The CDR3 covers 12 residues. In nucleotides, the CDR3 is TGTGCCAGTAGCCAGAATTGGAATGAGCAGTTCTTC. Translated: CASSQNWNEQFF.

The chain couples TRBV5-1 to TRBJ1-1; possibly TRBD1 for D (6 bases). V dropped 2 bases and J dropped 2 bases, with 13 bases sitting between them. In germline, CDR1 is SGHRS, CDR2 YFSETQ. The CDR3 has 15 amino acids. The CDR3 region is CASSFLGHFNTEAFF. The CDR3 nucleotides are TGCGCCAGCAGCTTTTTGGGACACTTTAACACTGAAGCTTTCTTT.

The rearrangement uses TRBV11-3 and TRBJ2-3; 8 nucleotides align to TRBD2. This CDR3 comprises 16 residues. Germline V CDR1 and CDR2: SGHNT, YENEEA. Germline trimming cut 5 bases from V and 4 bases from J; bases unmatched to any gene: 11. The CDR3, as DNA: TGTGCCAGCAGCCCGGGACTAGTGGGAACCCCAGATACGCAGTATTTT. Its translation: CASSPGLVGTPDTQYF.

The genes are TRBV6-1 and TRBJ2-2; perhaps TRBD2 as D (6 bases). CDR3 length equals 17 residues. Trimming took off 0 bases at V and 5 bases at J, with 16 bases between the two ends. From germline, CDR1 is MNHNS and CDR2 SASEGT. This CDR3 reads CASSEAPWRVGTGELFF. As DNA, the CDR3 is TGTGCCAGCAGTGAAGCGCCCTGGAGGGTAGGAACCGGGGAGCTGTTTTTT.

CDR3 sequence reads: CASSPRAGSNEQFF. In DNA form, the CDR3 reads TGTGCCAGCAGCCCCAGGGCGGGGAGCAATGAGCAGTTCTTC. This sequence joins TRBV9 and TRBJ2-1, with D possibly TRBD2 on 6 matching bases. CDR3 size: 14 residues. V lost 4 bases and J 6 bases, leaving 14 bases between the germline ends. The germline CDR1 and CDR2 sequences are SGDLS and YYNGEE.

The rearrangement uses TRBV5-5 and TRBJ1-1; the D is unclear. Germline CDR1 is SGHKS and CDR2 is YYEKEE (reference sequence). CDR3 length: 18 residues. V lost 1 base and J lost 1, with 20 bases in between. CDR3: CASSLFVQLFDKNTEAFF. DNA of the CDR3: TGTGCCAGCAGCTTGTTCGTTCAGCTATTTGACAAGAACACTGAAGCTTTCTTT.